The table lists the clone carrying this T cell receptor beta chain with many counts. Its antigen is undetermined. Uncontrolled infection, other autoimmune disease, pregnancy or lactation excluded patients. The CDR3 regions of TCR beta were amplified from RNA transcripts. First-round RT-PCR targeting the TCR CDR3 was performed with the HTBI primer set. Each CDR3 protein is one row after TCRdb ran MiXCR on the multiplex PCR reads. The data show about 370,000 distinct CDR3 sequences, approximately 16% seen once. This record belongs to a study of T cells in Graves' hyperthyroidism and ophthalmopathy. Study at large: Specimen type is peripheral blood, collected at initial diagnosis prior to any treatment.

Findings of the study overall: The model predicted ophthalmopathy a median 6.5 months before onset.

CDR1 and CDR2 (germline): DFQATT, SNEGSKA (reference sequence). The CDR3 runs to 13 residues. V dropped 6 bases and J dropped 1 base, with 11 bases sitting between them. The clonotype was recovered from a woman in her sixties or seventies with Graves' ophthalmopathy. Sequenced input: blood. The chain has TRBV20-1 and TRBJ2-3, with D tentatively TRBD2 (6 bases). The CDR3 protein is CSALRDGTDTQYF. In DNA form, the CDR3 reads TGCAGTGCCTTGCGGGACGGCACAGATACGCAGTATTTT.